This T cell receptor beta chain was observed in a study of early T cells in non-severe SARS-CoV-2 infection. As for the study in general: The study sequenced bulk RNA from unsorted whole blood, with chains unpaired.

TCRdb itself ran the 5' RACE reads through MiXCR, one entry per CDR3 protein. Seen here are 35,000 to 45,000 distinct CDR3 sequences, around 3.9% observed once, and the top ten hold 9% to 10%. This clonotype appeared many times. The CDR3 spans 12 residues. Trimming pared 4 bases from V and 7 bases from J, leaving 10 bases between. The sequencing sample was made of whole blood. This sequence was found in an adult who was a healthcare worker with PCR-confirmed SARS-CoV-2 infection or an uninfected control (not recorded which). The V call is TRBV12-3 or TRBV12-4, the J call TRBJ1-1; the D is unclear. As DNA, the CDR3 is TGTGCCAGCAGTTCCCGCCCCAGTGAAGCTTTCTTT. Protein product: CASSSRPSEAFF.